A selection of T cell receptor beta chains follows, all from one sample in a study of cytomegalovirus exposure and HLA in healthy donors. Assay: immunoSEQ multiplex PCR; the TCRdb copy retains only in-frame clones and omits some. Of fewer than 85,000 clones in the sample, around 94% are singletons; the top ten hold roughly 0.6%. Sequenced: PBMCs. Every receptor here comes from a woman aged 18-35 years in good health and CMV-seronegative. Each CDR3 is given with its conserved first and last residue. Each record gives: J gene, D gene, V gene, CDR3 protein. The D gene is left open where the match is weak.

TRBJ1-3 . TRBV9 CASSSWGHSAGNTIYF
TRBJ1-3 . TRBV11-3 CASSPGTDYGGTIYF
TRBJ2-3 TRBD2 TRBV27 CASSLFSGGAEDTQYF
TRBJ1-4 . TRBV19 CASSSLATNEKLFF
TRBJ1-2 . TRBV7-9 CASSFEGGGYTF
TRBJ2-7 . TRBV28 CASSLLAHQYF
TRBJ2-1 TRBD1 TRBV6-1 CASSDLGGTGYNEQFF
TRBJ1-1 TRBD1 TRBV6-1 CASSEAGTGNTEAFF
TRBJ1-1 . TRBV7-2 CASSRTTQVNTEAFF
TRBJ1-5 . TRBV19 CASSRAHAQNQPQHF
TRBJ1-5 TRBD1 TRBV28 CASTKTGRGNQPQHF
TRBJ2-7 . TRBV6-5 CASSYSWAGRSYEQYF
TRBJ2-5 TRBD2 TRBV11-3 CASSLRGLAGETQYF
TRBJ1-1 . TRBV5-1 CASSLGGNTEAFF
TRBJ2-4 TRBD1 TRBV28 CASRRTGTGRTNIQYF
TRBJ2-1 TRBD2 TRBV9 CASSVEDLLGSGGGGGTYNEQFF
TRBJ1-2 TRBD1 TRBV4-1 CASSQSATGSYGYTF
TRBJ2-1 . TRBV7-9 CASSLSGSRSYNEQFF
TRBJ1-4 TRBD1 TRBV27 CASRLNRGSDEKLFF
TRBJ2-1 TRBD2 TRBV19 CASSIPLSGGAQWNEQFF
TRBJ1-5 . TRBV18 CASSPRRGSNQPQHF
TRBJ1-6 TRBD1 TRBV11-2 CASSLGVTGSSPLHF
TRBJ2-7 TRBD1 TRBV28 CASSRDSGTEQYF
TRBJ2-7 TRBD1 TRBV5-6 CASSLSGTGDFYEQYF
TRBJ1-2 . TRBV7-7 CASSFPGHTYGYTF
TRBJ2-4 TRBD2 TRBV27 CASSSSLAGGKNIQYF
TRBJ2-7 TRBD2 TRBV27 CASSSGSGGTYEQYF
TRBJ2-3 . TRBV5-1 CASSLAADTQYF
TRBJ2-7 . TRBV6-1 CASPAGPGEQYF
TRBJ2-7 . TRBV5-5 CASSLKQGYEQYF
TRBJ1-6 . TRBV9 CASSVLPGGSSYNSPLHF
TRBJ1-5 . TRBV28 CASRWVGWAQPQHF
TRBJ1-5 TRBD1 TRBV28 CASRETGANQPQHF
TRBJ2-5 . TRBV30 CAWSPGDTETQYF
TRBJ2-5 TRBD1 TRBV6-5 CASSLKGALETQYF
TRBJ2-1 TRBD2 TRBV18 CASSPPGLAGDNEQFF
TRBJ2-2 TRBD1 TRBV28 CASATGSDTGELFF
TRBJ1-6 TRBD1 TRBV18 CASSHDRVDSPLHF
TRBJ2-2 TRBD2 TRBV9 CASSEPLTSGGAATGELFF
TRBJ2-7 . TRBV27 CASNPRATVYEQYF
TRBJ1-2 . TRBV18 CASSPLAERAGYTF
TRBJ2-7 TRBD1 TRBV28 CASRPRDSRQYF
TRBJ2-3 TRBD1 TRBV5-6 CASSSTTRGHAGTDTQYF
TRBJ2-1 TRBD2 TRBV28 CASRFRPSGGVGNEQFF
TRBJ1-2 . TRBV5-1 CASSFLVGGAYGHTF
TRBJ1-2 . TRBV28 CASSTVYPIQGRGGVSNYGYTF
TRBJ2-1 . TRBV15 CATSRDPSSYNEQFF
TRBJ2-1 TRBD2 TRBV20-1 CSASREGEQFF
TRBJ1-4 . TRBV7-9 CASSPPGARRWEANEKLFF
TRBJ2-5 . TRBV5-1 CASSLGSGGETQYF
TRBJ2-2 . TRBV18 CASSPTIQGWTGELFF
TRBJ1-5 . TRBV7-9 CASSDYGQPQHF
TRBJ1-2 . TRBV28 CASSRLYGYTF